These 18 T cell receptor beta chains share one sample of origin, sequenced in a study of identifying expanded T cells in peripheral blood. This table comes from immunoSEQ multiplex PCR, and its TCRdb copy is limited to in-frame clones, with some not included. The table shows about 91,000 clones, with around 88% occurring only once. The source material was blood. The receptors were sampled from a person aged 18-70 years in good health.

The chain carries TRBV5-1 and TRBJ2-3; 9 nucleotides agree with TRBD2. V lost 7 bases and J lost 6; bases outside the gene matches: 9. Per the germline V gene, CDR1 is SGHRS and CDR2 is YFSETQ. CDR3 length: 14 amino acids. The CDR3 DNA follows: TGCGCCAGCGGCCCGGGACTAGCACGCGATACGCAGTATTTT. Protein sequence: CASGPGLARDTQYF.

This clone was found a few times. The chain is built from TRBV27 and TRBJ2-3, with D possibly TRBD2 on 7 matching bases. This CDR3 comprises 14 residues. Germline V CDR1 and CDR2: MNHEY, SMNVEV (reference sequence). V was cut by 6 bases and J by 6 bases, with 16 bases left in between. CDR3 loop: CASSLGGAGDTQYF. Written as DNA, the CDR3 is TGTGCCAGCAGCCTGGGGGGGGCAGGTGATACGCAGTATTTT.

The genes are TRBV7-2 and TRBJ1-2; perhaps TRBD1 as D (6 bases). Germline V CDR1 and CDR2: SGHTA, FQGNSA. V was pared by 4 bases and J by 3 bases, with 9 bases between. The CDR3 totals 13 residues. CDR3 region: CASSSSGDYGYTF. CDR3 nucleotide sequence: TGTGCCAGCAGCTCATCAGGGGACTATGGCTACACCTTC.

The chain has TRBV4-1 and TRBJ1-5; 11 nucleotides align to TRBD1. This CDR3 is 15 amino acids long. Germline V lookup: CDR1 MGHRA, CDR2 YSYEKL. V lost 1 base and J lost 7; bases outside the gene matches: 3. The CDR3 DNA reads TGCGCCAGCAGCCAAGGGACAGGGGGCGGGCAGCCCCAGCATTTT. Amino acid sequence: CASSQGTGGGQPQHF.

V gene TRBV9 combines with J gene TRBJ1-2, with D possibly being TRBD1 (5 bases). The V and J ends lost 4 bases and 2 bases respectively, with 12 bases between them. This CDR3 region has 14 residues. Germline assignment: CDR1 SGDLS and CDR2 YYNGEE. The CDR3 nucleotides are TGTGCCAGCAGCCCGGGACGGACAAACTATGGCTACACCTTC. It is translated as CASSPGRTNYGYTF.

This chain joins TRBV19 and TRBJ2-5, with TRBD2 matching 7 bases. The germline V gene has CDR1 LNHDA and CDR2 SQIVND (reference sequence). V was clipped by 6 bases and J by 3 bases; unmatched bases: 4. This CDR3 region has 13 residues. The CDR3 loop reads CASRGTNEETQYF. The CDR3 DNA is TGTGCCAGTAGGGGGACTAATGAAGAGACCCAGTACTTC.

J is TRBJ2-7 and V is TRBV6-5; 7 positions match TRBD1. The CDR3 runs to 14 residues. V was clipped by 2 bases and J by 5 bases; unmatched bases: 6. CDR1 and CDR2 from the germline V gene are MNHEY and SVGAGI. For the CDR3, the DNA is TGTGCCAGCAGTTACCAACAGGGGATCAACGAGCAGTACTTC. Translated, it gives CASSYQQGINEQYF.

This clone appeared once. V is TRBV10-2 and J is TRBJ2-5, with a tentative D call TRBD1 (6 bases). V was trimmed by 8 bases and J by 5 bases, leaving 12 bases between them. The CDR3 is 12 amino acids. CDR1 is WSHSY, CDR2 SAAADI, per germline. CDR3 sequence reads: CASRQGSETQYF. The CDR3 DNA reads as TGCGCCAGCCGGCAGGGGTCTGAGACCCAGTACTTC.

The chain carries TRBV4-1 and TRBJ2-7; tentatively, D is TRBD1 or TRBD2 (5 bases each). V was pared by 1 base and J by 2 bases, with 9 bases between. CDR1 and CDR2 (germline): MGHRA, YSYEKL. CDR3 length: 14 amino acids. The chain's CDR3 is CASSQVSGPYEQYF. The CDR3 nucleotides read TGCGCCAGCAGCCAAGTTTCGGGGCCCTACGAGCAGTACTTC.

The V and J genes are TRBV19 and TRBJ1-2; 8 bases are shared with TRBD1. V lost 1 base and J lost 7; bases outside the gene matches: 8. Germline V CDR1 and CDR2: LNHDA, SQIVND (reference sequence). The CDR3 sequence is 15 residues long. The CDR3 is CASSIAGQGASGYTF. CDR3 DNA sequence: TGTGCCAGTAGTATAGCGGGTCAGGGGGCGAGTGGCTACACCTTC.

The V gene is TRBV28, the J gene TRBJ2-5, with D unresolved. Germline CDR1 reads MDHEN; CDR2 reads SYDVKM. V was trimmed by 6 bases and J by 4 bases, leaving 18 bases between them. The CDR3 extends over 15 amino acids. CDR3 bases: TGTGCCAGCAGGATTCCTGGAAGGAGCCGAGAGACCCAGTACTTC. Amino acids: CASRIPGRSRETQYF.

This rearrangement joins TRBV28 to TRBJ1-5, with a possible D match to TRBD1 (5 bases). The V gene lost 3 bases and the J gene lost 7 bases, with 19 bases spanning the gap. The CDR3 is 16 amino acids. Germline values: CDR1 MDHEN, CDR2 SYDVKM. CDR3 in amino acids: CASSFLGGTAGQPQHF. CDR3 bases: TGTGCCAGCAGTTTCCTCGGGGGGACCGCTGGACAGCCCCAGCATTTT.

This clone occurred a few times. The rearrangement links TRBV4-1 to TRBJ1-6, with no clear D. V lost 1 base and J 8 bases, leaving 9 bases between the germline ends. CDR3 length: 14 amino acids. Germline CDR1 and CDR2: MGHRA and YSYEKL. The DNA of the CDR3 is TGCGCCAGCAGCCAAGTGTCGGCGGATTCACCCCTCCACTTT. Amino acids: CASSQVSADSPLHF.

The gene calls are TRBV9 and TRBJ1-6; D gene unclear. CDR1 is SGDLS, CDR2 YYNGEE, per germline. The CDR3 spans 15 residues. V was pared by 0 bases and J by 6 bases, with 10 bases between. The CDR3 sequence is CASSVELAPNSPLHF. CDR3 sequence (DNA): TGTGCCAGCAGCGTAGAGTTGGCGCCTAATTCACCCCTCCACTTT.

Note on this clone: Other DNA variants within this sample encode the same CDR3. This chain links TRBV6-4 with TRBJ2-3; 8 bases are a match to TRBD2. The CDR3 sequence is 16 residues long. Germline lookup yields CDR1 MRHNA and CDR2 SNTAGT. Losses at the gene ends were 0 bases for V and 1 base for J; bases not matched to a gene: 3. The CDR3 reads CASSDSSGGGTDTQYF. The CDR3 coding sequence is TGTGCCAGCAGTGACTCCTCCGGGGGGGGCACAGATACGCAGTATTTT.

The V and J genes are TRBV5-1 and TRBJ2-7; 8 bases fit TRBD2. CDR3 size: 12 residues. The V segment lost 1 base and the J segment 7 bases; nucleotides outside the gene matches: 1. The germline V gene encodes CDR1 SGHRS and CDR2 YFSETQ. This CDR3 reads CASSLLAGEQYF. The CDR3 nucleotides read TGCGCCAGCAGCTTGTTAGCGGGAGAGCAGTACTTC.

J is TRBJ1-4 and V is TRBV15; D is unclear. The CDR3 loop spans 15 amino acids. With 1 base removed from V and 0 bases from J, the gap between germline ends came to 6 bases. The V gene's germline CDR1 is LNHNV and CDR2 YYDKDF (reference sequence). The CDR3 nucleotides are TGTGCCACCAGCAGAGCGGGGACAACTAATGAAAAACTGTTTTTT. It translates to CATSRAGTTNEKLFF.

The CDR3 loop is CASSESTTGNQPQHF. For the CDR3, the DNA is TGTGCCAGCAGCGAGTCGACGACAGGGAATCAGCCCCAGCATTTT. V usage is TRBV6-1 and J usage is TRBJ1-5; 7 bases are a match to TRBD1. The germline V gene encodes CDR1 MNHNS and CDR2 SASEGT. V was pared by 6 bases and J by 4 bases, with 9 bases of the junction left unmatched. The CDR3 runs to 15 residues.